One and the same sample provided the 22 T cell receptor beta chains below, sequenced in a study of cytotoxic CD8 clonotypes in ibrutinib-treated CLL. Using immunoSEQ multiplex PCR, the repertoire was profiled, and TCRdb retains in-frame clones only, with some absent. The table shows more than 200,000 clones, with 70% occurring only once. The sequences come from PBMCs, collected after 24 months of ibrutinib treatment. These receptors originate from a human donor with chronic lymphocytic leukemia.

J is TRBJ2-3 and V is TRBV27, with D uncertain. The V end was cut by 2 bases, the J end by 6 bases, with 9 bases between. Germline assignment: CDR1 MNHEY and CDR2 SMNVEV (reference sequence). The CDR3 runs to 13 residues. Written as DNA, the CDR3 is TGTGCCAGCAGTTTACAAGCGCAGGATACGCAGTATTTT. Protein sequence: CASSLQAQDTQYF.

The rearrangement links TRBV4-1 to TRBJ2-3, with D unresolved. The CDR3 length is 14 residues. Trimming pared 0 bases from V and 0 bases from J, leaving 4 bases between. CDR1 and CDR2 (germline): MGHRA, YSYEKL. The CDR3 region is CASSQESSTDTQYF. The CDR3 DNA reads as TGCGCCAGCAGCCAAGAATCCAGCACAGATACGCAGTATTTT.

This sequence joins TRBV7-8 and TRBJ1-1, with D hard to call. The germline V and J ends were trimmed by 4 bases and 5 bases, with 11 bases remaining between them. CDR1 and CDR2 (germline): SGHVS, FQNEAQ. The CDR3 runs 13 residues. CDR3 region: CASSSFGWTEAFF. For the CDR3, the DNA is TGTGCCAGCAGCTCGTTTGGTTGGACTGAAGCTTTCTTT.

The chain employs TRBV4-3 and TRBJ2-7; TRBD2 might be the D (6 bases). V was clipped by 1 base and J by 5 bases, with 27 bases between them. Germline loops: CDR1 LGHNA, CDR2 YSLEER. The CDR3 totals 19 residues. The chain's CDR3 is CASSQAPPAGQGISNEQYF. CDR3 bases: TGCGCCAGCAGCCAAGCCCCGCCGGCGGGGCAGGGAATCTCGAACGAGCAGTACTTC.

CDR3 sequence (DNA): TGTGCCAGCAGCCCCACCGGACTAGCGTCCTACGAGCAGTACTTC. It codes for CASSPTGLASYEQYF. The V and J genes are TRBV5-4 and TRBJ2-7, with TRBD2 matching over 9 bases. CDR3 length: 15 amino acids. In germline, CDR1 is SGHNT, CDR2 YYREEE (reference sequence). Trimming cost V 4 bases and J 1 base; bases outside gene matches: 6.

The chain has TRBV4-2 and TRBJ1-4; the D is unclear. In germline, CDR1 is LGHNA, CDR2 YNFKEQ. Deletions cut 0 bases from V and 7 bases from J, with 12 bases between. CDR3 length equals 15 residues. CDR3 DNA sequence: TGTGCCAGCAGCCAAGATCCGGGAGATGGTGAAAAACTGTTTTTT. Translated: CASSQDPGDGEKLFF.

The CDR3 loop is CASSIGDKTYEQYF. The DNA for the CDR3 is TGTGCCAGTAGTATAGGGGACAAGACCTACGAGCAGTACTTC. The chain joins TRBV19 to TRBJ2-7; possibly TRBD1 for D (6 bases). Per germline, CDR1 LNHDA and CDR2 SQIVND (reference sequence). CDR3 size: 14 residues. V lost 1 base, J lost 2 bases, and 9 bases lay in between. The whole variable domain, filled in from reference TRBV19 and TRBJ2-7, reads DGGITQSPKYLFRKEGQNVTLSCEQNLNHDAMYWYRQDPGQGLRLIYYSQIVNDFQKGDIAEGYSVSREKKESFPLTVTSAQKNPTAFYLCASSIGDKTYEQYFGPGTRLTVT.

Note on this clone: Other DNA sequences in the sample encode the same CDR3. The chain recombines TRBV9 with TRBJ2-2, with unresolved D. Between the trimmed V and J ends, which lost 1 base and 6 bases, there was a span of 4 bases. This CDR3 contains 12 residues. Germline values: CDR1 SGDLS, CDR2 YYNGEE. As DNA, the CDR3 is TGTGCCAGCAGCGTATCGTCCGGGGAGCTGTTTTTT. Amino acid sequence: CASSVSSGELFF.

This clone came up a few times. The rearrangement links TRBV2 to TRBJ2-1; no clear D. The V gene lost 0 bases and the J gene lost 3 bases, with 9 bases spanning the gap. Germline assignment: CDR1 SNHLY and CDR2 FYNNEI. The CDR3 consists of 15 residues. CDR3 in amino acids: CASSEAVDFYNEQFF. CDR3 in DNA: TGTGCCAGCAGTGAAGCAGTAGACTTCTACAATGAGCAGTTCTTC.

This clone was recorded once. The germline gene is not matched at one end of the junction; a read error may be the cause. This sequence joins TRBV7-7 and TRBJ2-3; 8 bases are a match to TRBD2. Germline CDR1 is SSHAT and CDR2 is FNYEAQ (reference sequence). The CDR3 contains 15 residues. The CDR3 nucleotides are TGTGCTAGCAGCTCGGGACTAGGTCGCACAGATACGCAGTATTTT. Translated: CASSSGLGRTDTQYF.

This clone was counted only a few times. This rearrangement joins TRBV28 to TRBJ1-5, with a weak D call TRBD1 (6 bases). Germline V gene lookup returns CDR1 MDHEN and CDR2 SYDVKM. V lost 2 bases to trimming and J lost 7 bases, with 24 bases between them. This CDR3 is built from 18 residues. In nucleotides, the CDR3 is TGTGCCAGCAGTTTAGTTGGAACAGGGAATAGACAAAAACAGCCCCAGCATTTT. Protein sequence: CASSLVGTGNRQKQPQHF.

In nucleotides, the CDR3 is TGCGCCAGCAGCTTGGGGCAGGGAAGTTCGGTACTATACTACGAGCAGTACTTC. The encoded protein is CASSLGQGSSVLYYEQYF. This chain links TRBV5-1 with TRBJ2-7, with D perhaps TRBD1 (5 bases). Between the trimmed V and J ends, which lost 0 bases and 3 bases, there was a span of 22 bases. Germline CDR1 SGHRS, CDR2 YFSETQ. This CDR3 is built from 18 residues.

The rearrangement links TRBV27 to TRBJ2-7; TRBD1 matches at 8 bases. This CDR3 is 14 amino acids long. J was trimmed by 4 bases and V by 4 bases; bases with no gene match: 6. Germline CDR1 reads MNHEY; CDR2 reads SMNVEV (reference sequence). For the CDR3, the DNA is TGTGCCAGCAGTTCCTTCCGACAGGGGTACGAGCAGTACTTC. This gives the protein CASSSFRQGYEQYF.

The chain is built from TRBV4-2 and TRBJ2-7; D remains unclear. V gave up 0 bases and J gave up 7 bases, with 13 bases separating them. Germline CDR1 LGHNA, CDR2 YNFKEQ. The CDR3 has 14 residues. For the CDR3, the DNA is TGTGCCAGCAGCCAAGATCCCCACTCTGGGGAGCAGTACTTC. Protein product: CASSQDPHSGEQYF.

This chain links TRBV6-6 with TRBJ1-5; a weak D match, TRBD1 (5 bases). Trimming pared 2 bases from V and 3 bases from J, leaving 11 bases between. Germline lookup yields CDR1 MNHNY and CDR2 SVGAGI (reference sequence). The CDR3 covers 15 residues. CDR3 nucleotide sequence: TGTGCCAGCAGTTACCCACCGGACACCAATCAGCCCCAGCATTTT. As protein: CASSYPPDTNQPQHF.

This clone was counted once. This chain connects TRBV6-4 to TRBJ2-7; D is perhaps TRBD1 (6 bases). With 7 bases removed from V and 2 bases from J, the gap between germline ends came to 15 bases. Germline CDR1 and CDR2: MRHNA and SNTAGT. The CDR3 is made up of 14 amino acids. The CDR3 region has the DNA TGTGCCAGCATCCCCGCGACAGGCCCCTACGAGCAGTACTTC. It is translated as CASIPATGPYEQYF.

This sequence joins TRBV11-2 and TRBJ2-7; maybe TRBD2 (6 bases). This CDR3 region has 17 residues. CDR1 SGHAT and CDR2 FQNNGV come from the germline V gene. Trimming stripped 0 bases from V and 0 bases from J, with 15 bases between. The CDR3 here is CASSLEYGGSSSYEQYF. DNA of the CDR3: TGTGCCAGCAGCTTAGAATACGGGGGATCAAGCTCCTACGAGCAGTACTTC. The variable domain in full, completed from reference TRBV11-2 and TRBJ2-7, reads EAGVAQSPRYKIIEKRQSVAFWCNPISGHATLYWYQQILGQGPKLLIQFQNNGVVDDSQLPKDRFSAERLKGVDSTLKIQPAKLEDSAVYLCASSLEYGGSSSYEQYFGPGTRLTVT.

The chain couples TRBV25-1 to TRBJ2-5, with 11 bases matching TRBD1. With V trimmed by 3 bases and J by 2 bases, 2 bases remained unmatched. From germline, CDR1 is MGHDK and CDR2 SYGVNS. The CDR3 consists of 15 residues. For the CDR3, the DNA is TGTGCCAGCAGTGAGGGACAGGGGGAACAAGAGACCCAGTACTTC. Its translation: CASSEGQGEQETQYF.

This sequence joins TRBV29-1 and TRBJ2-2; a weak D match, TRBD2 (7 bases). V was shortened by 7 bases and J by 3 bases, with 15 bases between the two germline ends. CDR1 and CDR2 (germline): SQVTM, ANQGSEA. The CDR3 totals 14 residues. The CDR3, as DNA: TGCAGCGCCCAGGGGCGGGAGTACACCGGGGAGCTGTTTTTT. Protein: CSAQGREYTGELFF.

This clone was found a few times. The chain carries TRBV4-2 and TRBJ2-7; D uncertain. The CDR3 totals 14 residues. V was cut by 1 base and J by 0 bases, with 7 bases left in between. Germline CDR1 is LGHNA and CDR2 is YNFKEQ. The CDR3 loop reads CASSQGGDSYEQYF. Written as DNA, the CDR3 is TGTGCCAGCAGCCAAGGTGGGGACTCCTACGAGCAGTACTTC.

This clone has more than one count but fewer than ten. This chain connects TRBV2 to TRBJ1-1; 10 nucleotides align to TRBD1. This CDR3 has 14 residues. Germline trimming cut 7 bases from V and 5 bases from J; bases unmatched to any gene: 7. Germline assignment: CDR1 SNHLY and CDR2 FYNNEI. CDR3 sequence reads: CASNHRDRGTEAFF. CDR3 in DNA: TGTGCCAGCAACCACCGGGACAGGGGAACTGAAGCTTTCTTT.

The genes are TRBV5-1 and TRBJ1-2, with a weak D call TRBD1 (5 bases). CDR3 length equals 15 residues. Trimming left V 5 bases short and J 2 bases short, with 16 bases between. Germline CDR1 and CDR2: SGHRS and YFSETQ. The CDR3 coding sequence is TGCGCCAGCAGAATCGGAGGGGCGGGGAACTATGGCTACACCTTC. Its protein is CASRIGGAGNYGYTF.